This T cell receptor (beta chain) was captured in a study of metastatic and nonmetastatic thyroid tumors. About the study: The study looked at repertoires side by side in blood and in tumor or nodule tissue from malignant and benign thyroid patients.

All patients reached thyroid surgery having received no treatment beforehand. The CDR3 extends over 16 amino acids. The V gene end was trimmed by 0 bases and the J gene end by 7 bases; junction bases not matched to a gene: 6. CDR1 and CDR2 (germline): SGHRS, YFSETQ. In the authors' methods: Across clinicopathological groups, CDR3 differences served as the basis for building a distant-metastasis classifier for papillary thyroid cancer. TCRdb recomputed clones from the PCR reads via MiXCR. TCRdb, not the original authors, processed these V and J calls. Among roughly 48,000 clones listed, under 20% were seen once.

The sample was blood. The TCR comes from a female donor with papillary thyroid cancer or a benign thyroid nodule (not recorded which). Some clones in this sample may be carry-over from other donors' samples. The V and J genes are TRBV5-1 and TRBJ2-7; 14 nucleotides agree with TRBD2. The CDR3 region is CASSLGLAGGEREQYF. The CDR3 nucleotides read TGCGCCAGCAGCTTGGGACTAGCGGGAGGGGAGCGAGAGCAGTACTTC.